The 27 T cell receptor beta chains listed next were all sequenced from one sample in a study of radiotherapy plus CTLA-4 blockade in lung cancer. Sequencing was performed with immunoSEQ multiplex PCR; in TCRdb, only in-frame clones are kept and a portion is missing. Counted here are 80,000 to 100,000 clones, more than 75% occurring once; the ten biggest clones make up approximately 3.4%. The source was peripheral blood, collected from a patient treated with radiotherapy plus ipilimumab. The receptors shown here come from a human donor with non-small cell lung cancer who had a partial response to radiotherapy plus ipilimumab.

The chain carries TRBV5-4 and TRBJ2-7; 9 bases align to TRBD2. This CDR3 contains 14 residues. The V and J ends lost 3 bases and 2 bases, in that order; junction bases with no gene match: 3. From germline, CDR1 is SGHNT and CDR2 YYREEE (reference sequence). CDR3 region: CASSWGTSPYEQYF. For the CDR3, the DNA is TGTGCCAGCAGCTGGGGGACTAGCCCCTACGAGCAGTACTTC.

This sequence joins TRBV7-9 and TRBJ2-7; D might be TRBD1 (6 bases). This CDR3 has 14 residues. Between the trimmed V and J ends, which lost 6 bases and 0 bases, there was a span of 12 bases. CDR1 and CDR2 from the germline V gene are SEHNR and FQNEAQ (reference sequence). This CDR3 reads CASSSRQDSYEQYF. The CDR3, as DNA: TGTGCCAGCAGTTCGAGACAGGACTCCTACGAGCAGTACTTC.

This clone has more than one count but fewer than ten. The chain employs TRBV6-5 and TRBJ1-1; D is possibly TRBD1 (6 bases). The CDR3 has 14 amino acids. Germline CDR1 is MNHEY and CDR2 is SVGAGI. The V gene lost 5 bases and the J gene lost 1 base, with 11 bases spanning the gap. The CDR3 reads CASSRDRQNTEAFF. CDR3 DNA: TGTGCCAGCAGTCGCGACAGGCAGAACACTGAAGCTTTCTTT.

This chain uses TRBV7-6 with TRBJ2-1; 8 bases align to TRBD1. This CDR3 comprises 13 residues. After removal of 6 bases from V and 7 bases from J, the junction contained 5 bases not matched to a gene. The germline V gene encodes CDR1 SGHVS and CDR2 FNYEAQ. The CDR3 is CASSSNRGNEQFF. The DNA for the CDR3 is TGTGCCAGCAGTTCAAACAGGGGGAATGAGCAGTTCTTC.

This chain uses TRBV7-2 with TRBJ2-7, with 8 bases aligning to TRBD2. The V gene's germline CDR1 is SGHTA and CDR2 FQGNSA. The CDR3 contains 14 residues. The ends lost 8 bases at V and 3 bases at J; junction bases unmatched: 9. The CDR3 is CASQRAGADYEQYF. The CDR3, as DNA: TGTGCCAGCCAACGAGCGGGAGCAGACTACGAGCAGTACTTC.

V and J are TRBV19 and TRBJ1-2, with D perhaps matching TRBD1 (6 bases). The CDR3 sequence is 15 residues long. With 3 bases removed from V and 2 bases from J, the gap between germline ends came to 13 bases. CDR1 LNHDA and CDR2 SQIVND come from the germline V gene (reference sequence). This chain's CDR3 is CASSIETGVNYGYTF. CDR3 DNA sequence: TGTGCCAGTAGTATTGAGACAGGCGTCAACTATGGCTACACCTTC.

The J gene is TRBJ2-1, the V gene TRBV19; tentative D call: TRBD1 (6 bases). Per the germline V gene, CDR1 is LNHDA and CDR2 is SQIVND (reference sequence). V lost 3 bases, J lost 3 bases, and 15 bases lay in between. This CDR3 comprises 16 residues. The CDR3 nucleotides read TGTGCCAGTAGTATGGACCGACAGGAACTCTACAATGAGCAGTTCTTC. Residues: CASSMDRQELYNEQFF.

The chain employs TRBV6-4 and TRBJ2-1, with 11 bases matching TRBD2. The CDR3 is made up of 14 amino acids. The junction had 5 bases not matched to a gene; V was cut back by 5 bases and J by 8 bases. Germline V gene lookup returns CDR1 MRHNA and CDR2 SNTAGT. The chain's CDR3 is CASSTSGSLDEQFF. As DNA, the CDR3 is TGTGCCAGCAGTACTAGCGGGAGTTTGGATGAGCAGTTCTTC.

This clone showed up just once. The junction does not match germline at one end; this may be a read error. The chain has TRBV2 and TRBJ2-2; possible D gene TRBD2, 5 bases. The CDR3 has 13 amino acids. The germline CDR1 and CDR2 sequences are SNHLY and FYNNEI. The CDR3 region has the DNA TGTGCCAGCAGTGAACAGACGGCCGGGGAACTGTTTTTT. Translation gives CASSEQTAGELFF.

The chain recombines TRBV4-1 with TRBJ1-4, with D unclear. The CDR3 consists of 17 residues. V lost 0 bases to trimming and J lost 7 bases, with 18 bases between them. The germline V gene has CDR1 MGHRA and CDR2 YSYEKL. CDR3 sequence (DNA): TGCGCCAGCAGCCAAGAAGGCGGCCGCGCCCTGGGTGAAAAACTGTTTTTT. Amino acid sequence: CASSQEGGRALGEKLFF.

This clone was counted once. This chain connects TRBV19 to TRBJ1-2; 9 positions match TRBD1. The CDR3 runs to 15 residues. V lost 1 base and J lost 3; bases outside the gene matches: 3. Germline loops: CDR1 LNHDA, CDR2 SQIVND (reference sequence). The CDR3: CASSIGTGDDYGYTF. CDR3 coding DNA: TGTGCCAGTAGTATAGGGACAGGGGACGACTATGGCTACACCTTC. Supplemented by reference TRBV19 and TRBJ1-2, the full variable domain reads DGGITQSPKYLFRKEGQNVTLSCEQNLNHDAMYWYRQDPGQGLRLIYYSQIVNDFQKGDIAEGYSVSREKKESFPLTVTSAQKNPTAFYLCASSIGTGDDYGYTFGSGTRLTVV.

The genes are TRBV6-6 and TRBJ2-3; D is undetermined. This CDR3 contains 12 residues. The V end lost 2 bases, the J end lost 3 bases, and 3 bases lay between the germline ends. Germline CDR1 MNHNY, CDR2 SVGAGI (reference sequence). The CDR3 spells CASSYTTDTQYF. As DNA, the CDR3 is TGTGCCAGCAGTTACACAACAGATACGCAGTATTTT.

This chain uses TRBV5-1 with TRBJ2-1; D may be TRBD2 (5 bases). The CDR3 extends over 11 amino acids. Trimming left V 9 bases short and J 8 bases short, with 12 bases between. From germline, CDR1 is SGHRS and CDR2 YFSETQ. CDR3 sequence: CAINIGDEQFF. As DNA, the CDR3 is TGCGCCATCAATATCGGGGATGAGCAGTTCTTC.

This chain joins TRBV5-1 and TRBJ2-2; 9 nucleotides agree with TRBD1. The CDR3 is made up of 18 amino acids. With V trimmed by 4 bases and J by 7 bases, 17 bases remained unmatched. CDR1 and CDR2 (germline): SGHRS, YFSETQ. This CDR3 is CASSPWTGADGYGGELFF. The DNA for the CDR3 is TGCGCCAGCAGCCCGTGGACAGGGGCGGATGGGTACGGCGGGGAGCTGTTTTTT. The full variable domain, completed using reference TRBV5-1 and TRBJ2-2, is KAGVTQTPRYLIKTRGQQVTLSCSPISGHRSVSWYQQTPGQGLQFLFEYFSETQRNKGNFPGRFSGRQFSNSRSEMNVSTLELGDSALYLCASSPWTGADGYGGELFFGEGSRLTVL.

The chain uses TRBV10-1 and TRBJ2-1, with 12 bases matching TRBD2. The germline V gene has CDR1 WNHNN and CDR2 SYGVQD (reference sequence). The CDR3 length is 16 residues. J lost 5 bases, V lost 0 bases, and 2 bases had no gene match. DNA for the CDR3: TGCGCCAGCAGTGAGTCGAGACTAGCGGGGGACAATGAGCAGTTCTTC. It specifies CASSESRLAGDNEQFF.

V gene TRBV11-2 combines with J gene TRBJ2-2; D gene uncertain. Trimming removed 1 base from V and 0 bases from J, with 9 bases in between. Germline V gene data show CDR1 as SGHAT and CDR2 as FQNNGV. The CDR3 runs 16 residues. CDR3 protein: CASSLVAGPNTGELFF. CDR3 nucleotides: TGTGCCAGCAGCTTAGTGGCAGGCCCGAACACCGGGGAGCTGTTTTTT.

The gene calls are TRBV2 and TRBJ2-1, with TRBD2 matching 7 bases. J lost 7 bases, V lost 7 bases, and 10 bases had no gene match. The CDR3 runs 14 residues. Germline V gene data show CDR1 as SNHLY and CDR2 as FYNNEI. The CDR3 DNA is TGTGCCAGCATCTTAGCGGGTAGCATAAATGAGCAGTTCTTC. This translates into CASILAGSINEQFF.

This clone occurred a few times. CDR3 coding DNA: TGTGCCAGCAGTTCGACCCGGGACAGGGGGGAGACCCAGTACTTC. The encoded protein is CASSSTRDRGETQYF. The chain combines TRBV28 with TRBJ2-5, with 11 bases lining up with TRBD1. V was clipped by 4 bases and J by 5 bases; unmatched bases: 6. Per the germline V gene, CDR1 is MDHEN and CDR2 is SYDVKM. This CDR3 has 15 residues. Full variable domain (missing parts from reference TRBV28 and TRBJ2-5): DVKVTQSSRYLVKRTGEKVFLECVQDMDHENMFWYRQDPGLGLRLIYFSYDVKMKEKGDIPEGYSVSREKKERFSLILESASTNQTSMYLCASSSTRDRGETQYFGPGTRLLVL.

The genes are TRBV18 and TRBJ1-3; the D is unclear. From germline, CDR1 is KGHSH and CDR2 LQKENI. This CDR3 spans 16 amino acids. The V end was cut by 2 bases, the J end by 0 bases, with 11 bases between. The CDR3 DNA is TGTGCCAGCTCACCAAATCTGCCGAGCTCTGGAAACACCATATATTTT. It encodes CASSPNLPSSGNTIYF.

The gene calls are TRBV9 and TRBJ2-1; no clear D gene. Trimming pared 0 bases from V and 2 bases from J, leaving 9 bases between. The CDR3 is made up of 15 amino acids. Germline V gene data show CDR1 as SGDLS and CDR2 as YYNGEE. Here the CDR3 reads CASSVDLPAYNEQFF. In DNA, the CDR3 is TGTGCCAGCAGCGTAGACTTGCCTGCCTACAATGAGCAGTTCTTC. Full variable domain (remainder filled in from reference TRBV9 and TRBJ2-1): DSGVTQTPKHLITATGQRVTLRCSPRSGDLSVYWYQQSLDQGLQFLIQYYNGEERAKGNILERFSAQQFPDLHSELNLSSLELGDSALYFCASSVDLPAYNEQFFGPGTRLTVL.

This clone appeared once. CDR3 DNA: TGCAGCGCCGATCTCGGACAGGCGGCGCCTGAAGCTTTCTTT. As protein: CSADLGQAAPEAFF. V and J are TRBV29-1 and TRBJ1-1; 7 bases agree with TRBD1. This CDR3 is built from 14 residues. Germline CDR1 SQVTM, CDR2 ANQGSEA. V shed 7 bases and J 6 bases; nucleotides not matched to a gene: 14.

The chain recombines TRBV11-2 with TRBJ2-6; D uncertain. Germline CDR1 is SGHAT and CDR2 is FQNNGV. The V end lost 3 bases, the J end lost 1 base, and 4 bases lay between the germline ends. This CDR3 has 14 residues. The CDR3 DNA sequence: TGTGCCAGCAGCTTCAGGTCTGGGGCCAACGTCCTGACTTTC. Translated, it gives CASSFRSGANVLTF.

The gene calls are TRBV4-2 and TRBJ2-7; 7 bases align to TRBD2. Germline loops: CDR1 LGHNA, CDR2 YNFKEQ. The CDR3 runs to 16 residues. Trimming removed 0 bases from V and 2 bases from J; junction bases left unmatched: 7. The CDR3 spells CASSQDGAGAAYEQYF. The CDR3 nucleotides read TGTGCCAGCAGCCAAGATGGGGCGGGAGCTGCCTACGAGCAGTACTTC.

V usage is TRBV7-2 and J usage is TRBJ1-1; D not certain. The V gene's germline CDR1 is SGHTA and CDR2 FQGNSA. The CDR3 length is 13 residues. Trimming cost V 4 bases and J 3 bases, with 9 bases left between them. The CDR3 here is CASSSQTDTEAFF. CDR3 in DNA: TGTGCCAGCAGCTCACAGACGGACACTGAAGCTTTCTTT.

This rearrangement joins TRBV5-1 to TRBJ2-5; D might be TRBD2 (6 bases). CDR3 length: 14 amino acids. Germline V gives CDR1 SGHRS, CDR2 YFSETQ. V was pared by 3 bases and J by 4 bases, with 13 bases between. The CDR3 bases are TGCGCCAGCAGCTATTCTAGCGCTGGAGAGACCCAGTACTTC. Residues: CASSYSSAGETQYF.

The chain combines TRBV19 with TRBJ2-3, with D perhaps TRBD1 (5 bases). The germline V gene encodes CDR1 LNHDA and CDR2 SQIVND (reference sequence). The CDR3 is 17 amino acids. V was pared by 4 bases and J by 1 base, with 18 bases between. Here the CDR3 reads CASSRGVLPSGTDTQYF. The CDR3 coding sequence is TGTGCCAGTAGTAGGGGCGTACTGCCTTCTGGCACAGATACGCAGTATTTT.

The chain recombines TRBV12-5 with TRBJ1-2, with 7 nucleotides matching TRBD1. The V and J ends lost 4 bases and 2 bases, in that order; junction bases with no gene match: 4. The CDR3 length is 14 residues. Per the germline V gene, CDR1 is LGHNT and CDR2 is FRNRAP. CDR3 sequence reads: CASGWDSLNYGYTF. CDR3 nucleotides: TGTGCTAGTGGTTGGGACAGTCTCAACTATGGCTACACCTTC.